The clone carrying this T cell receptor beta chain was detected once. Its cognate antigen is unknown. With 3 bases clipped from V and 4 bases from J, the junction kept 7 bases outside the gene matches. Germline values: CDR1 SGHRS, CDR2 YFSETQ. The CDR3 consists of 14 residues. The data were taken from a study of shared clonotypes between healthy human individuals. Whole-study context: CD4 naive and CD4 memory each took three plates per donor, while CD8 naive took two and CD8 memory one. Overall study findings and caveats: Limitation of the genetic and exposure-history diversity represented came from the few donors.

Every one of the donors was a Caucasian adult that lived in Nashville, Tennessee. Deep was the level at which the assay was run. Assay used: immunoSEQ multiplex PCR; TCRdb lists only in-frame clones, some missing. Of some 790,000 clones in the sample, roughly 72% were seen once. This receptor was identified in a woman aged 30 to 39 in good health. Input material: memory CD4+ T cells sorted from blood. Specified subset: CD45RA-negative fraction. The rearrangement links TRBV5-1 to TRBJ2-7, with TRBD2 identical over 7 bases. CDR3 sequence (DNA): TGCGCCAGCAGCTGGGAGGGGCAGAAATACGAGCAGTACTTC. This gives the protein CASSWEGQKYEQYF.